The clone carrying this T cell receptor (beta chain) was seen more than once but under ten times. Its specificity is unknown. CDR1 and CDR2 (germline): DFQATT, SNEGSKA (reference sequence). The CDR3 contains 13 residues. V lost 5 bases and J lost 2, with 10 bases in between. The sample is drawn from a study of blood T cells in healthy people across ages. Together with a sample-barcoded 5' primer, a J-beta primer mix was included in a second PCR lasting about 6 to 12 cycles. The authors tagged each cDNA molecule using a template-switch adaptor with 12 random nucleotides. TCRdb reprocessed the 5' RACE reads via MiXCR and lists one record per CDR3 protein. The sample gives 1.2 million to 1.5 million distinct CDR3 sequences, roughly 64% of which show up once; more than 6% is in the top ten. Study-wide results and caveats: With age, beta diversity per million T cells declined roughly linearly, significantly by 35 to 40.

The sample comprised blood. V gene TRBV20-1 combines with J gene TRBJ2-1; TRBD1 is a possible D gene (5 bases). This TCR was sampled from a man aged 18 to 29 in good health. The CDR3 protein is CSARRATYNEQFF. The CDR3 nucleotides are TGCAGTGCTCGCAGGGCCACCTACAATGAGCAGTTCTTC.